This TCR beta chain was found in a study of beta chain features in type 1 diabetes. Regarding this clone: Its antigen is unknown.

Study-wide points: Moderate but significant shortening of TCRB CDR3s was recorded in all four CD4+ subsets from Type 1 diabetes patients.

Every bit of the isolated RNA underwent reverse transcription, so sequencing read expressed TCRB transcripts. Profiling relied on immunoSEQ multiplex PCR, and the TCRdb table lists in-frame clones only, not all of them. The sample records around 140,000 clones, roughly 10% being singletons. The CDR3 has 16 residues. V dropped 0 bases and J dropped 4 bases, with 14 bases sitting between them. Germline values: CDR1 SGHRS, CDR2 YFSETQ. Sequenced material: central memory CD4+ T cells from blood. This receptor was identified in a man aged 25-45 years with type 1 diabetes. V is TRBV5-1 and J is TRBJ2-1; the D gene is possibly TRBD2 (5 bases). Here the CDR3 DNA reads TGCGCCAGCAGCTTGGCCGGACGGGGTCCTTACAATGAGCAGTTCTTC. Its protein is CASSLAGRGPYNEQFF.